This TCR beta chain derives from a study of blood T cell repertoires in COVID-19. Looking at the study overall: Material from acute and convalescent COVID-19 was sourced from the United States, Italy and Spain. The cDNA or gDNA used as material had been derived from T cells, B-cell-depleted T cells, or PBMCs.

Authors' processing steps: How many nucleated cells were present was estimated from reference gene primer amplification. Libraries were prepared by immunoSEQ multiplex PCR; TCRdb keeps only in-frame clonotypes and omits some of them. The V and J calls and clone size are taken from that table; D and trimming were inferred from the DNA. The sample includes 30,000 to 35,000 clones, roughly 73% of them seen just once. Sequencing was done on a sample of peripheral blood. The clonotype originates from a man older than 75 with active or convalescent COVID-19.

CDR3 region: CASSLLGSDLAGENTQYF. DNA of the CDR3: TGTGCCAGCAGCCTTCTTGGTAGTGACTTAGCGGGAGAGAATACGCAGTATTTT. The rearrangement joins TRBV3-1 (or the pseudogene TRBV3-2) to TRBJ2-3; the match to TRBD2 covers 9 bases. The junction had 18 bases not matched to a gene; V was cut back by 4 bases and J by 7 bases. This CDR3 has 18 amino acids. Germline V gene data show CDR1 as LGHDT and CDR2 as YNNKEL (reference sequence).